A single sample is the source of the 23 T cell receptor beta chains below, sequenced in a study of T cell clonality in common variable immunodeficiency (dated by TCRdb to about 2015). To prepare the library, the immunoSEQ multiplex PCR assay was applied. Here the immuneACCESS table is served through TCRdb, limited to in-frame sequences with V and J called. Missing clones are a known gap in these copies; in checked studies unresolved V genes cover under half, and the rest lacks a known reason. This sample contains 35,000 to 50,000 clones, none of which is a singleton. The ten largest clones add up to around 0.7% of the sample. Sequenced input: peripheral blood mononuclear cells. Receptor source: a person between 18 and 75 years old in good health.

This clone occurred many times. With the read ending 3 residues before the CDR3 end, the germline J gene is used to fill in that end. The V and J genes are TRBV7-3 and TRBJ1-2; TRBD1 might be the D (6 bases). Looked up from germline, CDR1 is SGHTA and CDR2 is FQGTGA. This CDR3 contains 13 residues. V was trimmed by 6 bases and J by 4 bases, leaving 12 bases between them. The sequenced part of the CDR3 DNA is TGTGCCAGCAGTTTCGCCAGGGGCTATGGC. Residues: CASSFARGYG. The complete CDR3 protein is CASSFARGYGYTF.

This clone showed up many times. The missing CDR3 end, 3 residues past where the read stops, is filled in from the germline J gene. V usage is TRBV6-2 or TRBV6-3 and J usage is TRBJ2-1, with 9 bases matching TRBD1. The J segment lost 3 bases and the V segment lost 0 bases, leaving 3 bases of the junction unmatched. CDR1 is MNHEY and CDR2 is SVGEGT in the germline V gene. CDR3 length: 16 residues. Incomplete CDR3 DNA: TGTGCCAGCAGTTACTCAAGGGACAGGGTCTACAATGAG. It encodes CASSYSRDRVYNE. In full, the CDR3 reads CASSYSRDRVYNEQFF.

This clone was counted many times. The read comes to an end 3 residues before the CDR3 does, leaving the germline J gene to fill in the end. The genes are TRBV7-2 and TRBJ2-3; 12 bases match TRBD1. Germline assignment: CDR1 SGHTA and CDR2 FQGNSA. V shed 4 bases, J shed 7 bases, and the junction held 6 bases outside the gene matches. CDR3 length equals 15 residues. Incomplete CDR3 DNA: TGTGCCAGCAGCTCACCGGGACAGGGGGCGTATACG. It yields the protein CASSSPGQGAYT. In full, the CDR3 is CASSSPGQGAYTQYF.

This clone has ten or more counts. This CDR3 reads CASSPGTSGSSSYNEQFF. The CDR3 DNA, read in part, is TGTGCCAGCAGTCCCGGGACTAGCGGGAGCTCGTCCTACAATGAG. This rearrangement joins TRBV12-3 or TRBV12-4 to TRBJ2-1; TRBD2 matches 14 bases. The DNA ends 3 residues before the CDR3 does, and the rest of the CDR3 is filled in from the germline J gene. The CDR3 is 18 amino acids. Trimming cost V 5 bases and J 1 base; bases outside gene matches: 7.

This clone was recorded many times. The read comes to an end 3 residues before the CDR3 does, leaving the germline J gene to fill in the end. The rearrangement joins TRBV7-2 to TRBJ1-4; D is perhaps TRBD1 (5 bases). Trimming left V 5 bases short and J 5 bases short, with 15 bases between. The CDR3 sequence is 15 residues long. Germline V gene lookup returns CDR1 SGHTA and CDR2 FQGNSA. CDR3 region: CASSEMGLPNEKLFF. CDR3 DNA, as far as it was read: TGTGCCAGCAGCGAAATGGGACTACCCAATGAAAAA.

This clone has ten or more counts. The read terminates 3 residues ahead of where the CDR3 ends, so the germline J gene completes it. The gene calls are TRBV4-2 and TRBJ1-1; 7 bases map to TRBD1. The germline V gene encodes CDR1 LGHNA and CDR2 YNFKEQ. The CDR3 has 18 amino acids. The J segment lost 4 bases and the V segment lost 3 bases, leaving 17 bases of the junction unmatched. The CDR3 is CASSQTDRDGVVGTEAFF. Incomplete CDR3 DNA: TGTGCCAGCAGCCAGACCGACAGGGACGGGGTAGTCGGCACTGAA.

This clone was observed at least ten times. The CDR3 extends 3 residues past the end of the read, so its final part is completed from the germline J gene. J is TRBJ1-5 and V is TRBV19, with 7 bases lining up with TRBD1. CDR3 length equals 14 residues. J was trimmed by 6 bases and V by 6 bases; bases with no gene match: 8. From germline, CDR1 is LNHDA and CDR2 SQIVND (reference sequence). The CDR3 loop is CASRNGQVAQPQHF. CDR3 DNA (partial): TGTGCCAGTAGAAACGGACAGGTGGCTCAGCCC.

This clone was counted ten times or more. The CDR3 loop is CASSLGQGAHEQYF. The CDR3 DNA, read in part, is TGCGCCAGCAGCTTGGGACAGGGGGCCCACGAG. The J gene is TRBJ2-7, the V gene TRBV5-1, with 10 bases identical to TRBD1. The read ends 3 residues shy of where the CDR3 ends; the end is completed using the germline J gene. CDR3 length: 14 residues. Germline V gene sequence: CDR1 SGHRS, CDR2 YFSETQ. J lost 5 bases, V lost 0 bases, and 2 bases had no gene match.

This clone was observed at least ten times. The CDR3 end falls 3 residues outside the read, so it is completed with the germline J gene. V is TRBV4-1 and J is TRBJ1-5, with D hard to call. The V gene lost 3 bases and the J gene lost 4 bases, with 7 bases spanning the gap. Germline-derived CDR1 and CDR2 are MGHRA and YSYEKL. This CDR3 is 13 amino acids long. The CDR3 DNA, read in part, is TGCGCCAGCAGCCACGGCAGGAATCAGCCC. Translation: CASSHGRNQP. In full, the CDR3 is CASSHGRNQPQHF.

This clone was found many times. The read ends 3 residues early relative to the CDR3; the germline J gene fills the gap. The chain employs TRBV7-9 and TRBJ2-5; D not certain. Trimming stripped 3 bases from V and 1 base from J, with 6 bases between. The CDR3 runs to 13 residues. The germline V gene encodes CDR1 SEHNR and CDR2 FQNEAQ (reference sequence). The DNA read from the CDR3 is TGTGCCAGCAGCTTTGGCAGCCAAGAGACC. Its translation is CASSFGSQET. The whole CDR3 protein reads CASSFGSQETQYF.

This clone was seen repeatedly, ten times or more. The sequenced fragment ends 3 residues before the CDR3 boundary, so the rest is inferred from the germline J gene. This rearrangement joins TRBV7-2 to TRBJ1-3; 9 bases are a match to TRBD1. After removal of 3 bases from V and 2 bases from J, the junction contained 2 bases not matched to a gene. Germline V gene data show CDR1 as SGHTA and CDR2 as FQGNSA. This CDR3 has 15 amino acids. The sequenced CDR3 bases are TGTGCCAGCAGCTTTGGGACAGGGCCTGGAAACACC. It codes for CASSFGTGPGNT. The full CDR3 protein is CASSFGTGPGNTIYF.

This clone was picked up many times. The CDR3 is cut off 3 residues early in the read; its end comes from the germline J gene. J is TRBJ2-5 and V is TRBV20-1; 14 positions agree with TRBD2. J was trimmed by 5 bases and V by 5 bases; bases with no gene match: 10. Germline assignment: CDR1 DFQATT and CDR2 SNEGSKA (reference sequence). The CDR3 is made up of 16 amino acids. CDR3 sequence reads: CSASGTSGGPRETQYF. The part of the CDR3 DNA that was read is TGCAGTGCTTCTGGGACTAGCGGGGGCCCAAGGGAGACC.

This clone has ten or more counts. The CDR3 region is CASSLAWTRTHEQYF. CDR3 DNA (partial): TGTGCCAGCAGCTTAGCGTGGACTAGAACCCACGAG. The rearrangement links TRBV7-2 to TRBJ2-7; 7 bases fit TRBD2. The read stops 3 residues short of the end of the CDR3; the missing end is completed from the germline J gene. V lost 0 bases to trimming and J lost 5 bases; unmatched junction nucleotides: 7. This CDR3 spans 15 amino acids. Germline V lookup: CDR1 SGHTA, CDR2 FQGNSA.

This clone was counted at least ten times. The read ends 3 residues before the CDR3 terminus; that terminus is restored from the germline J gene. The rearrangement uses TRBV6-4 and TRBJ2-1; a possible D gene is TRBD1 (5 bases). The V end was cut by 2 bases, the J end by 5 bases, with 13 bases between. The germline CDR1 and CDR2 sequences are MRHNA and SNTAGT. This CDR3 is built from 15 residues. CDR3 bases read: TGTGCCAGCAGTGACAGTCAGGGTGGGCACAATGAG. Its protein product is CASSDSQGGHNE. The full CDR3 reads CASSDSQGGHNEQFF.

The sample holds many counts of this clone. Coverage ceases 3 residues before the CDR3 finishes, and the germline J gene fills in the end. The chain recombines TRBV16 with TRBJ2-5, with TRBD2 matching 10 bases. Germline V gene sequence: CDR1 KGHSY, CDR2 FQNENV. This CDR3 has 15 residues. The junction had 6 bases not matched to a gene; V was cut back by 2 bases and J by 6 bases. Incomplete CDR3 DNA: TGTGCCAGCAGCCAACAAGGGACTAGCGAGCAGACC. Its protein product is CASSQQGTSEQT. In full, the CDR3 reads CASSQQGTSEQTQYF. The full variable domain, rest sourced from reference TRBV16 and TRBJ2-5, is GEEVAQTPKHLVRGEGQKAKLYCAPIKGHSYVFWYQQVLKNEFKFLISFQNENVFDETGMPKERFSAKCLPNSPCSLEIQATKLEDSAVYFCASSQQGTSEQTQYFGPGTRLLVL.

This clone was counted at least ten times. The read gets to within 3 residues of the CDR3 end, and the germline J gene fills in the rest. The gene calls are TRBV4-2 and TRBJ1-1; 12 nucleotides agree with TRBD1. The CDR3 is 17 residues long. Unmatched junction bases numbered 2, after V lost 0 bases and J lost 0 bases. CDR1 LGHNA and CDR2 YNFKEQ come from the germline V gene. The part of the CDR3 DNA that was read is TGTGCCAGCAGCCAAGAAGGGACAGGGGGCATGAACACTGAA. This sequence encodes CASSQEGTGGMNTE. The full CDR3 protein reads CASSQEGTGGMNTEAFF.

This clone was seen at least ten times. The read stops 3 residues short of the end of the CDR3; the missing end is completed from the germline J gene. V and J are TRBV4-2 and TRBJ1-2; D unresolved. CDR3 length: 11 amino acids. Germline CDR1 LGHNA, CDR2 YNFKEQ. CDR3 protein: CASSRQQSYTF. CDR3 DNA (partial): TGTGCCAGCAGCCGCCAACAGAGC.

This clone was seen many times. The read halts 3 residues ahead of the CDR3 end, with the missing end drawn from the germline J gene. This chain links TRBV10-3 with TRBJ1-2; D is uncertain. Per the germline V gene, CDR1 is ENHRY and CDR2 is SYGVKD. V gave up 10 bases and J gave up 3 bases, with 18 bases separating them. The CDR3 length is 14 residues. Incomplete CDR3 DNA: TGTGCCACCAAACGGGAGTACGGGGACTATGGC. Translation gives CATKREYGDYG. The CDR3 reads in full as CATKREYGDYGYTF.

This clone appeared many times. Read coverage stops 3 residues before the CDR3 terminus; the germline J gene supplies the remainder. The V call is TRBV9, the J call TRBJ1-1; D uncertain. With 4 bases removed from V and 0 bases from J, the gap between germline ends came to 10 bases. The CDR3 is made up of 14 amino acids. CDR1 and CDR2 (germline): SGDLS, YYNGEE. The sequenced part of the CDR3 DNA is TGTGCCAGCAGCCCCACGGGTTTGAACACTGAA. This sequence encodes CASSPTGLNTE. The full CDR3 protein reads CASSPTGLNTEAFF.

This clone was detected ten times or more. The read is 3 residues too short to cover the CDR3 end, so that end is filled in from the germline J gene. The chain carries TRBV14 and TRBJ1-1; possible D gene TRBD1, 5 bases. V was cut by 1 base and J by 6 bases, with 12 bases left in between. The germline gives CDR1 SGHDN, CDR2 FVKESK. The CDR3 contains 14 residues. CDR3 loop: CASSQGGGVAEAFF. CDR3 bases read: TGTGCCAGCAGCCAAGGGGGGGGTGTCGCTGAA. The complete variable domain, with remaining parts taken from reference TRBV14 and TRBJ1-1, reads EAGVTQFPSHSVIEKGQTVTLRCDPISGHDNLYWYRRVMGKEIKFLLHFVKESKQDESGMPNNRFLAERTGGTYSTLKVQPAELEDSGVYFCASSQGGGVAEAFFGQGTRLTVV.

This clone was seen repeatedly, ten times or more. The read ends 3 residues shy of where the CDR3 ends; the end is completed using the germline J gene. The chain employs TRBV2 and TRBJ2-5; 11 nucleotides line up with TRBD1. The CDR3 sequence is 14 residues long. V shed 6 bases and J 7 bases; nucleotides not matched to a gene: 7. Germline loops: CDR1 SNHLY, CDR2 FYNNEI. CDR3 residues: CASSAGQGAGTQYF. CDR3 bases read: TGTGCCAGCAGCGCAGGACAGGGGGCCGGGACC.

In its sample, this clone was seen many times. The CDR3 bases that were read are TGTGCCAGCAGTAAAACCGGGTCCTCTGAATCGGAGACC. The encoded protein is CASSKTGSSESET. The full-length CDR3 reads as CASSKTGSSESETQYF. The chain employs TRBV7-6 and TRBJ2-5; no definite D call. The CDR3 end is not reached by the read, which stops 3 residues before it; the germline J gene fills it in. Germline CDR1 SGHVS, CDR2 FNYEAQ. This CDR3 is built from 16 residues. Trimming pared 6 bases from V and 5 bases from J, leaving 22 bases between.

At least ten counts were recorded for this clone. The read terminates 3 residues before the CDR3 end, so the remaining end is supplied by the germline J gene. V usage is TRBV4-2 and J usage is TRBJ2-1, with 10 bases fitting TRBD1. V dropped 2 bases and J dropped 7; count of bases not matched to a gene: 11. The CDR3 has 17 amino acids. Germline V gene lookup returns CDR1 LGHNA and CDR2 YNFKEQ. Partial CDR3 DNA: TGTGCCAGCAGCCAACCCGTCCAGGGACAGGGGAAAAATGAG. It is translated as CASSQPVQGQGKNE. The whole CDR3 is CASSQPVQGQGKNEQFF.